The entry below gives a single TCR beta chain sequence along with its context. Its antigen is unidentified. CDR3 length: 16 amino acids. Trimming removed 3 bases at V and 5 bases at J, with 19 bases between. CDR1 and CDR2 (germline): MDHEN, SYDVKM. This sample is part of a study of CD8 T cells in ankylosing spondylitis. Findings of the study overall: A TCR beta motif made of about eight highly homologous variants seemed typical of ankylosing spondylitis blood. Disease-associated clones were reportedly significantly overrepresented in matched ankylosing spondylitis synovial fluid. Relatively scarce in peripheral blood, disease-linked clones were CD8+.

TCRdb re-called the 5' RACE reads with MiXCR, one entry per CDR3 protein. In the table there are around 150,000 distinct CDR3 sequences, under 45% of which are singletons. The TCR originated in a male donor with ankylosing spondylitis. The gene calls are TRBV28 and TRBJ1-2; D may be TRBD1 (6 bases). Sequencing was performed on synovial fluid, either unsorted or a sorted T cell fraction (not recorded which). CDR3 sequence (DNA): TGTGCCAGCAGTTTTTACGAGTGGGGGGCCGGTTATGGCTACACCTTC. Amino acid sequence: CASSFYEWGAGYGYTF.